These 9 T cell receptor beta chains were sequenced from one sample in a study of blood T cell repertoires in COVID-19. The protocol was immunoSEQ multiplex PCR, while the TCRdb copy is restricted to in-frame clones and leaves out a portion. The sample has 200,000 to 300,000 clones; 86% are singletons. The sample comprised peripheral blood. The receptors come from a man younger than 45 with active or convalescent COVID-19.

This chain's CDR3 is CAITTGLNEKLFF. The CDR3, as DNA: TGTGCCATCACGACAGGGCTGAATGAAAAACTGTTTTTT. J is TRBJ1-4 and V is TRBV10-3; 7 nucleotides align to TRBD1. The CDR3 is 13 amino acids. Per germline, CDR1 ENHRY and CDR2 SYGVKD. J lost 5 bases, V lost 7 bases, and 4 bases had no gene match.

This clone was seen once. CDR3 sequence (DNA): TGTGCCAGCAGCTTAGTCGGGGGGCTTATCAGCGAGCAGTACTTC. This sequence encodes CASSLVGGLISEQYF. The rearrangement links TRBV7-9 to TRBJ2-7; D may be TRBD2 (7 bases). The CDR3 is 15 amino acids. The germline CDR1 and CDR2 sequences are SEHNR and FQNEAQ (reference sequence). V lost 1 base, J lost 6 bases, and 16 bases lay in between.

The chain links TRBV28 to TRBJ1-6; 7 bases align to TRBD1. This CDR3 has 15 residues. Germline loops: CDR1 MDHEN, CDR2 SYDVKM. Trimming at V came to 7 bases and at J to 7 bases, leaving 10 bases not matched to a gene. In nucleotides, the CDR3 is TGTGCCAGCAACCCTAGACAGGGTAAGAATTCACCCCTCCACTTT. Amino acids: CASNPRQGKNSPLHF.

The J gene is TRBJ2-3, the V gene TRBV9, with D maybe TRBD2 (5 bases). The CDR3 is made up of 15 amino acids. CDR1 SGDLS and CDR2 YYNGEE come from the germline V gene. Trimming removed 1 base from V and 2 bases from J, with 11 bases in between. The CDR3 spells CASSVQYGNTDTQYF. In DNA form, the CDR3 reads TGTGCCAGCAGCGTACAATACGGGAACACAGATACGCAGTATTTT.

Notes on this clone: This specimen includes other DNA sequences encoding the same CDR3. The chain couples TRBV7-9 to TRBJ2-5; 7 bases are shared with TRBD1. CDR1 is SEHNR, CDR2 FQNEAQ, per germline (reference sequence). J was trimmed by 5 bases and V by 1 base; bases with no gene match: 4. The CDR3 sequence is 14 residues long. CDR3 protein: CASSLGGGRETQYF. CDR3 bases: TGTGCCAGCAGCTTAGGAGGGGGCCGCGAGACCCAGTACTTC. Full variable domain (rest looked up from reference TRBV7-9 and TRBJ2-5): DTGVSQNPRHKITKRGQNVTFRCDPISEHNRLYWYRQTLGQGPEFLTYFQNEAQLEKSRLLSDRFSAERPKGSFSTLEIQRTEQGDSAMYLCASSLGGGRETQYFGPGTRLLVL.

The chain carries TRBV6-6 and TRBJ1-6, with no clear D. CDR3 length: 13 amino acids. V was trimmed by 7 bases and J by 3 bases, leaving 7 bases between them. Per germline, CDR1 MNHNY and CDR2 SVGAGI (reference sequence). In DNA form, the CDR3 reads TGTGCCAGCATGGGCAGCTATAATTCACCCCTCCACTTT. This sequence encodes CASMGSYNSPLHF.

V and J are TRBV4-3 and TRBJ2-1, with D possibly TRBD2 on 6 matching bases. The V end was cut by 5 bases, the J end by 8 bases, with 13 bases between. The CDR3 contains 13 residues. Germline assignment: CDR1 LGHNA and CDR2 YSLEER. Here the CDR3 reads CASSGLPSDEQFF. CDR3 in DNA: TGCGCCAGCAGCGGACTACCCTCGGATGAGCAGTTCTTC.

The V and J genes are TRBV3-1 (or the pseudogene TRBV3-2) and TRBJ2-5; 10 nucleotides agree with TRBD1. The V and J ends lost 5 bases and 5 bases, in that order; junction bases with no gene match: 14. CDR1 and CDR2 (germline): LGHDT, YNNKEL (reference sequence). The CDR3 length is 17 residues. The CDR3: CASSRIDRGRTTETQYF. CDR3 DNA sequence: TGTGCCAGCAGCAGGATCGACAGGGGGCGAACGACGGAGACCCAGTACTTC.

The chain couples TRBV7-2 to TRBJ2-5, with TRBD2 matching 11 bases. Germline values: CDR1 SGHTA, CDR2 FQGNSA. This CDR3 is 18 amino acids long. V dropped 1 base and J dropped 5; count of bases not matched to a gene: 12. This chain's CDR3 is CASSLGKRLAGRGETQYF. The CDR3 bases are TGTGCCAGCAGCTTAGGGAAGCGACTAGCGGGGAGGGGGGAGACCCAGTACTTC.